The rows below give T cell receptor beta chains drawn from one sample of a study of blood T cell repertoires in COVID-19. The table came from immunoSEQ multiplex PCR; TCRdb's copy has only in-frame clones and leaves some out. The data hold about 380,000 clones, with around 90% observed a single time. Material: PBMCs or T cells enriched from blood (not recorded which). These TCRs come from a woman under 30 who had recovered from COVID-19. CDR3s include the opening cysteine and the closing phenylalanine or tryptophan.

V gene: TRBV27; J gene: TRBJ1-4; CDR3 protein: CASTLRGGDEKLFF
V gene: TRBV7-3; J gene: TRBJ1-1; CDR3 protein: CASSFYRNTEAFF
V gene: TRBV30; J gene: TRBJ2-1; CDR3 protein: CAGYLGTGFHNEQFF
V gene: TRBV29-1; J gene: TRBJ1-3; CDR3 protein: CSVGGGSSTGNTIYF
V gene: TRBV2; J gene: TRBJ1-6; CDR3 protein: CASSITGLESYNSPLHF
V gene: TRBV11-3; J gene: TRBJ1-5; CDR3 protein: CASSLDRENEPQHF
V gene: TRBV9; J gene: TRBJ2-1; CDR3 protein: CASSVDSGRGSYNEQFF
V gene: TRBV7-3; J gene: TRBJ1-6; CDR3 protein: CASSLSANSPLHF
V gene: TRBV7-2; J gene: TRBJ2-7; CDR3 protein: CASSSSGTGYYEQYF
V gene: TRBV10-2; J gene: TRBJ1-1; CDR3 protein: CASSESIVLGANTEAFF
V gene: TRBV28; J gene: TRBJ1-2; CDR3 protein: CASSLAGGPNYGYTF
V gene: TRBV30; J gene: TRBJ2-1; CDR3 protein: CAWSEGLGGEQFF
V gene: TRBV5-1; J gene: TRBJ1-6; CDR3 protein: CASSLGAGTSSYNSPLHF
V gene: TRBV3-1/TRBV3-2; J gene: TRBJ1-2; CDR3 protein: CASSLRTANYGYTF
V gene: TRBV5-6; J gene: TRBJ1-6; CDR3 protein: CASSVRQGSTSPLHF
V gene: TRBV28; J gene: TRBJ2-2; CDR3 protein: CASSLADRGPSGELFF
V gene: TRBV3-1/TRBV3-2; J gene: TRBJ1-1; CDR3 protein: CASSQDPMVAGVTEAFF
V gene: TRBV27; J gene: TRBJ2-6; CDR3 protein: CASSSPRPPGANVLTF
V gene: TRBV29-1; J gene: TRBJ1-1; CDR3 protein: CSVEGNRDSLANTEAFF
V gene: TRBV11-2; J gene: TRBJ1-2; CDR3 protein: CASSSWTGGDYGYTF
V gene: TRBV10-3; J gene: TRBJ2-7; CDR3 protein: CAISESQAQGNYEQYF
V gene: TRBV19; J gene: TRBJ2-7; CDR3 protein: CASRLRGKGYEQYF
V gene: TRBV6-6; J gene: TRBJ1-6; CDR3 protein: CASSLGHISSYNSPLHF
V gene: TRBV2; J gene: TRBJ2-7; CDR3 protein: CASSEVGGYEQYF
V gene: TRBV18; J gene: TRBJ2-2; CDR3 protein: CASSPGAGGLPSNTGELFF
V gene: TRBV3-1/TRBV3-2; J gene: TRBJ1-2; CDR3 protein: CASSQGAGYGYTF
V gene: TRBV9; J gene: TRBJ1-1; CDR3 protein: CASSARTGDNTEAFF
V gene: TRBV30; J gene: TRBJ1-1; CDR3 protein: CAWSTFGSGRTEAFF
V gene: TRBV28; J gene: TRBJ2-7; CDR3 protein: CASSPPRDAGPEQYF
V gene: TRBV10-3; J gene: TRBJ2-2; CDR3 protein: CAISQGTGELFF
V gene: TRBV11-2; J gene: TRBJ2-7; CDR3 protein: CASSLETGQRYEQYF
V gene: TRBV29-1; J gene: TRBJ1-1; CDR3 protein: CSVLGLEAFF
V gene: TRBV6-2/TRBV6-3; J gene: TRBJ2-5; CDR3 protein: CASSSLEETQYF
V gene: TRBV7-9; J gene: TRBJ1-2; CDR3 protein: CASSLGQGVFRYGYTF
V gene: TRBV11-3; J gene: TRBJ2-1; CDR3 protein: CASSSDRGSYNEQFF
V gene: TRBV5-4; J gene: TRBJ2-4; CDR3 protein: CASSLDGTGAKNIQYF
V gene: TRBV15; J gene: TRBJ1-1; CDR3 protein: CATSSRTNTEAFF
V gene: TRBV7-6; J gene: TRBJ1-3; CDR3 protein: CASSTMTDSGNTIYF
V gene: TRBV11-2; J gene: TRBJ2-1; CDR3 protein: CASSYTAASYNEQFF
V gene: TRBV2; J gene: TRBJ1-2; CDR3 protein: CASIPGEGYGYTF
V gene: TRBV29-1; J gene: TRBJ1-2; CDR3 protein: CSVEEMVSTWGYTF
V gene: TRBV3-1/TRBV3-2; J gene: TRBJ2-7; CDR3 protein: CASSQDGGGRAYEQYF
V gene: TRBV27; J gene: TRBJ2-3; CDR3 protein: CASSQQTSGGLTQYF
V gene: TRBV5-4; J gene: TRBJ2-7; CDR3 protein: CASSLDNSEQYF